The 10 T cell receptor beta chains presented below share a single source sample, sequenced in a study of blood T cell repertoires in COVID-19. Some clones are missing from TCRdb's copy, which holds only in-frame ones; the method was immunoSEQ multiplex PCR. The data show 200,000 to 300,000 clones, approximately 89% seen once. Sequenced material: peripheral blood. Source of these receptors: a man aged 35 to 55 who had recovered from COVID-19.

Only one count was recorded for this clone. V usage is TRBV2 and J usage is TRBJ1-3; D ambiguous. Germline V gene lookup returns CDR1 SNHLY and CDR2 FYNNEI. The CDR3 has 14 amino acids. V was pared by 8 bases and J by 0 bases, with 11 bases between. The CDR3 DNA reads TGTGCCAGCCAGGACGGAGGCTCTGGAAACACCATATATTTT. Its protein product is CASQDGGSGNTIYF. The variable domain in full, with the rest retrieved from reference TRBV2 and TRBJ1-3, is EPEVTQTPSHQVTQMGQEVILRCVPISNHLYFYWYRQILGQKVEFLVSFYNNEISEKSEIFDDQFSVERPDGSNFTLKIRSTKLEDSAMYFCASQDGGSGNTIYFGEGSWLTVV.

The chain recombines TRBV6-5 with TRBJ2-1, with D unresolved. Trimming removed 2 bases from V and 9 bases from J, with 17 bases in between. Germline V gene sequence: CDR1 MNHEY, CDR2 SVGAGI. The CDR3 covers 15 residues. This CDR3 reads CASSYVAPYLGEQFF. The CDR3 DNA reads TGTGCCAGCAGTTACGTAGCCCCCTATCTCGGTGAGCAGTTCTTC.

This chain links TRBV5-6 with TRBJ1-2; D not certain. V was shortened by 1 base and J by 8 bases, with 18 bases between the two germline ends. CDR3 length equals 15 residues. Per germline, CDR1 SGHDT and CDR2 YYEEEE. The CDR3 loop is CASSLIEQWSGGYTF. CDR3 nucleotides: TGTGCCAGCAGCTTGATAGAACAGTGGTCCGGAGGCTACACCTTC.

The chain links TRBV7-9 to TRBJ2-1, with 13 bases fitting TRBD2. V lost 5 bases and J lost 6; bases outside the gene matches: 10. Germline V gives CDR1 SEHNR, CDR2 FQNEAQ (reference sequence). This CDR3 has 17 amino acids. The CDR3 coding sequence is TGTGCCAGCAGCCAACCCGGACTAGCGGGAGCTGCCAATGAGCAGTTCTTC. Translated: CASSQPGLAGAANEQFF.

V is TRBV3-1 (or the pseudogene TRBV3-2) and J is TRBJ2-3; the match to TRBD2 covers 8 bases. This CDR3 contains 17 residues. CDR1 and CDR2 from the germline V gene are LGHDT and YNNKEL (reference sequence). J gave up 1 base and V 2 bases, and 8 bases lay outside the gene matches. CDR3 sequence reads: CASSQFLPGLGTDTQYF. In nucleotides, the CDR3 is TGTGCCAGCAGCCAATTTTTGCCGGGACTAGGCACAGATACGCAGTATTTT.

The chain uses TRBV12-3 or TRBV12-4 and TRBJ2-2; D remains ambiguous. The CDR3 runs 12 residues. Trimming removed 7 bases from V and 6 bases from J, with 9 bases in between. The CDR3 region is CASNSQAGELFF. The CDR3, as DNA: TGTGCCAGCAACTCCCAGGCCGGGGAGCTGTTTTTT.

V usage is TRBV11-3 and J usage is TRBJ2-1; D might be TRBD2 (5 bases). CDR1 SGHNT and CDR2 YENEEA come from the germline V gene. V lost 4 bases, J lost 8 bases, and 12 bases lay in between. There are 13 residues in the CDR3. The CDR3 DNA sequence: TGTGCCAGCAGCTCGAGAGACTATGATGAGCAGTTCTTC. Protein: CASSSRDYDEQFF.

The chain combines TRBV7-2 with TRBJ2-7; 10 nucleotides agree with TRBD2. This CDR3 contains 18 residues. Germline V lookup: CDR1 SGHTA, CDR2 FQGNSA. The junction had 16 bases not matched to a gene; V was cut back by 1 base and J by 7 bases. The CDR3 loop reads CASSLGLAGAGGTREQYF. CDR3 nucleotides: TGTGCCAGCAGCTTAGGTCTAGCGGGGGCTGGGGGGACCAGGGAGCAGTACTTC.

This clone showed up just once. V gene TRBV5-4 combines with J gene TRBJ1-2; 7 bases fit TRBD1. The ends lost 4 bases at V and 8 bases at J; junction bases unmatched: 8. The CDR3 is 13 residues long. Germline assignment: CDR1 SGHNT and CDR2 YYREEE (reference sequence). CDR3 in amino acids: CASSQTGSDGYTF. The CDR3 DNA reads TGTGCCAGCAGCCAGACAGGGTCCGACGGCTACACCTTC.

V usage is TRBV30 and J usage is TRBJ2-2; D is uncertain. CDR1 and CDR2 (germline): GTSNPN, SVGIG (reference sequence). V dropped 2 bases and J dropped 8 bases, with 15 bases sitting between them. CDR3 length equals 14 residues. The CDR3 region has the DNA TGTGCCTGGAGTCCCCCTGGAGCAGAAGGGGAGCTGTTTTTT. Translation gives CAWSPPGAEGELFF.